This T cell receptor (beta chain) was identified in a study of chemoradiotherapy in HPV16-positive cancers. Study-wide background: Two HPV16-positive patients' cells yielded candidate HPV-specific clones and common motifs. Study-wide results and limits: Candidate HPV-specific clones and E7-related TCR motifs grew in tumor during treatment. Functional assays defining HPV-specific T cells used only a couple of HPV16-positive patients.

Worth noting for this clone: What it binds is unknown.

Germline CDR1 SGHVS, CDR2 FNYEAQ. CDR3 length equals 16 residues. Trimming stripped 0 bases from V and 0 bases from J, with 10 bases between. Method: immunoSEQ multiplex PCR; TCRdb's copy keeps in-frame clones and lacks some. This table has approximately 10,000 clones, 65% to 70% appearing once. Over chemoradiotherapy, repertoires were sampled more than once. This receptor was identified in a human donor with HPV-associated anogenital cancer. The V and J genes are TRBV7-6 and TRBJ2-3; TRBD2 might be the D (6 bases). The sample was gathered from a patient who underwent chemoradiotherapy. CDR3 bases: TGTGCCAGCAGCTTAGCTCGGGCGGGGAGCACAGATACGCAGTATTTT. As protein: CASSLARAGSTDTQYF.